The clone carrying this T cell receptor beta chain showed up just a few times. Its antigen remains unknown. The data stem from a study of T-cell reconstitution after alpha-beta-depleted transplantation in children. Findings of the study overall: About two months after transplant, alpha-beta T cells reportedly came from several hundred expanded graft clones.

Germline V gene data show CDR1 as MNHEY and CDR2 as SMNVEV (reference sequence). Trimming removed 7 bases from V and 1 base from J, with 8 bases in between. The CDR3 is 13 residues long. The TCRbeta library incorporated unique molecular identifiers. TCRdb reprocessed the PCR reads via MiXCR and lists one record per CDR3 protein. The sample shows 300,000 to 350,000 distinct CDR3 sequences, approximately 23% of them seen only once. The receptor comes from a male patient aged 10 to 17 who had a stem cell transplant for acute lymphoblastic leukemia, so the T cells may come from the graft donor. Sequencing used PBMCs, mostly from graft donor cells, obtained 180 days after TCRalphabeta/CD19-depleted stem cell transplant. The chain employs TRBV27 and TRBJ2-1; D not resolved. The CDR3: CASKDPSYNEQFF. Written as DNA, the CDR3 is TGTGCCAGCAAGGACCCATCCTACAATGAGCAGTTCTTC.